These 3 T cell receptor beta chains share one sample of origin, sequenced in a study of T-cell reconstitution after alpha-beta-depleted transplantation in children. Unique molecular identifiers were incorporated when the TCRbeta library was constructed. TCRdb fed the PCR reads into MiXCR, producing one record per CDR3 protein. In the table there are around 600,000 distinct CDR3 sequences, approximately 17% of which are singletons. The sequences come from PBMCs from the stem cell graft donor, collected from the stem cell graft. These receptors all stem from a human donor who donated a stem cell graft to a child with acute myeloid leukemia.

This clonotype has only a few counts. V usage is TRBV24-1 and J usage is TRBJ2-7; 11 nucleotides line up with TRBD2. This CDR3 has 16 residues. Germline loops: CDR1 KGHDR, CDR2 SFDVKD. V lost 2 bases to trimming and J lost 3 bases; unmatched junction nucleotides: 5. The CDR3, as DNA: TGTGCCACCAGTGATTCACCGACTAGCGGGGTCTACGAGCAGTACTTC. Its translation: CATSDSPTSGVYEQYF.

The chain employs TRBV6-2 or TRBV6-3 and TRBJ1-1; no reliable D call. The CDR3 has 14 residues. The germline V and J ends were trimmed by 0 bases and 0 bases, with 5 bases remaining between them. The germline CDR1 and CDR2 sequences are MNHEY and SVGEGT. CDR3 sequence reads: CASSYSWMNTEAFF. The DNA for the CDR3 is TGTGCCAGCAGTTACTCTTGGATGAACACTGAAGCTTTCTTT.

On this clonotype itself: The junction departs from the called germline gene at one end, perhaps through a read error. The J gene is TRBJ2-7, the V gene TRBV20-1, with D perhaps TRBD1 (6 bases). From germline, CDR1 is DFQATT and CDR2 SNEGSKA (reference sequence). The CDR3 runs 17 residues. CDR3 DNA: TGCTGTGCTAGAAGGGGGACATTGATAGGGGTCGACGACGAGCAGTACTTC. Amino acids: CCARRGTLIGVDDEQYF.